This T cell receptor (beta chain) emerged from a study of blood T cell repertoires in COVID-19 (dated by TCRdb to 2020 to 2022). General notes on the study: Samples from collaborators originated in the United States, Italy and Spain and spanned both the acute and convalescent phases of COVID-19. Nearly every sample came with metadata listing a de-identified subject ID, COVID-19 status, age in years and sex. Where HLA class I and class II types were available, the types were taken from metadata supplied by the sample provider, not from assay-based typing. The material from the prospective study consisted of cDNA or gDNA derived from T cells, B-cell-depleted T cells, or PBMCs. The samples were drawn from the first 160 participants of the ongoing ImmuneRACE study and from more than 1,000 subjects provided by 6 global collaborators. The repertoires were made available in a free public database intended to serve as a resource for research on the immune response to SARS-CoV-2. Subjects who had been exposed to COVID-19, were actively infected with it, or had recovered from it provided the deeply sampled blood TCRbeta repertoires that made up the dataset. Paper-wide results and their limitations: Clinical and demographic metadata were provided uncurated, with the amount varying by source and participant.

The immunoSEQ Assay, a bias-controlled multiplex PCR, was used to amplify TCRbeta CDR3 regions from genomic DNA. For the original study's pipeline: The number of nucleated cells in each sample was estimated from the amplification of reference gene primers within the assay. To quantify the absolute abundance of each unique TCRbeta CDR3 rearrangement, sequence reads were collapsed and filtered. For each sample, productive Simpson clonality was calculated as the square root of Simpson's diversity index over productive rearrangements. This immuneACCESS table, as held by TCRdb, lists in-frame sequences with V and J called but not all clones. Of the missing ones, under half trace to an unresolved V gene in checked studies; the others have no known cause. V, J and clone size reflect that table, while D and trimming were determined from the DNA. This sample has 89,000 or so clones in its table, and about 90% of those were observed once. The leading ten clones occupy 2.7% of the sample.

Based on the germline V gene (reference sequence), the CDR1 and CDR2 sequences are LNHDA and SQIVND. Trimming at the junction amounts to 9 bases on V and 5 bases on J, and the germline ends lie 22 bases apart. The CDR3 contains 15 residues, cysteine and phenylalanine counted. Solely the CDR3 DNA is kept, with 45 bases framed from the first base. Worth noting for this clone: The antigen it binds to is not known. Base qualities are not recorded, but no much larger clone differs from it by a single base.

One collaborating source in Seattle enrolled patients during active infection and followed them longitudinally through the course of disease. Whole blood was collected in K2EDTA tubes by collaborating institutions according to the institutions' own protocols. For TCRbeta analysis, collaborator samples were shipped as frozen whole blood, as isolated PBMCs, or as DNA extracted from either sample type. The sequenced sample consisted of peripheral blood. The sequence joins TRBV19 to TRBJ1-2; TRBD1 might be the D gene, on 6 matching bases. This clonotype originated in a man between 50 and 59 years old with COVID-19, enrolled during active disease. At the DNA level, the sequence is TGTGCCAGCAACATAGGACAGACTCGTAATTATGGCTACACCTTC. It is translated as CASNIGQTRNYGYTF.